This T cell receptor (beta chain) was sequenced in a study of PD-L1 blockade in urothelial cancer. Trimming took off 5 bases at V and 0 bases at J, with 14 bases between the two ends. This CDR3 spans 15 amino acids. Germline lookup yields CDR1 SGHVS and CDR2 FQNEAQ. Assay: immunoSEQ multiplex PCR; the TCRdb copy retains only in-frame clones and omits some. The sample has about 29,000 clones, around 87% seen once; the top ten hold under 3.5%. The specimen comprised PBMCs, sampled around atezolizumab (anti-PD-L1) treatment. This TCR was sampled from a man in his forties or fifties with urothelial cancer. The genes are TRBV7-8 and TRBJ2-7, with a possible D match to TRBD2 (6 bases). DNA of the CDR3: TGTGCCAGCAGCGGAAAAGCGGGTGACTCCTACGAGCAGTACTTC. Protein sequence: CASSGKAGDSYEQYF.